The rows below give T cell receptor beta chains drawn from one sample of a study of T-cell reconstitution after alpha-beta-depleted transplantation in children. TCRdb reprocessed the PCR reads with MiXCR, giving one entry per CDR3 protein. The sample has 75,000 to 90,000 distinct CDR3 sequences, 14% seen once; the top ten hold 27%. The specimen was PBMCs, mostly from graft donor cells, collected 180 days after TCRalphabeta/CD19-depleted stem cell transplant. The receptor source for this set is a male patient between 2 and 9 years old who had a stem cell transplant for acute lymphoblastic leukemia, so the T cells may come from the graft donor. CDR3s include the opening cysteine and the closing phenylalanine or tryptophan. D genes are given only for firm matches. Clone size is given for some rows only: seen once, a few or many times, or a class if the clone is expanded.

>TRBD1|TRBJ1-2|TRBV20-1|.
CSARADRTYGYTF
TGCAGTGCTAGGGCGGACAGGACCTATGGCTACACCTTC
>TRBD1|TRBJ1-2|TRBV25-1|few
CASSETGTYGYTF
TGTGCCAGCAGTGAGACAGGGACCTATGGCTACACCTTC
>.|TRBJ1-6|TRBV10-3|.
CAISDPNQSFRGVGSPLHF
TGTGCCATCAGTGATCCGAATCAGTCTTTCAGGGGTGTAGGGTCACCCCTCCACTTT
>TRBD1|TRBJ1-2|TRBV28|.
CASSLNKRGQGHDGYTF
TGTGCCAGCAGTTTAAACAAGAGGGGACAGGGGCACGATGGCTACACCTTC
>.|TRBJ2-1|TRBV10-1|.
CASSPHRVNEQFF
TGCGCCAGCAGCCCACACAGGGTAAATGAGCAGTTCTTC
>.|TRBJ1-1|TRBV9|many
CASSRGGDEAFF
TGTGCCAGCAGCCGAGGAGGGGATGAAGCTTTCTTT
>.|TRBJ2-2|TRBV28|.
CASSFLYSSREVFF
TGTGCCAGCAGTTTTCTTTACTCCTCTCGAGAGGTGTTTTTT
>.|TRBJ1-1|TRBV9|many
CASSPLGQNTEAFF
TGTGCCAGCAGCCCGCTAGGGCAGAACACTGAAGCTTTCTTT
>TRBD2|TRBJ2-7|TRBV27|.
CASQTQGGRANEQYF
TGTGCCAGTCAAACCCAGGGCGGGAGGGCCAACGAGCAGTACTTC
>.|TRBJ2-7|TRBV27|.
CASSLYSLTLAYEQYF
TGTGCCAGCAGTTTATACAGCTTGACTTTGGCCTACGAGCAGTACTTC
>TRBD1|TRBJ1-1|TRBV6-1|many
CATLTGTGTEAFF
TGTGCCACCCTCACCGGGACAGGCACTGAAGCTTTCTTT
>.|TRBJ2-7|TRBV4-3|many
CASSQEGEYYEQYF
TGCGCCAGCAGCCAAGAAGGGGAGTACTACGAGCAGTACTTC
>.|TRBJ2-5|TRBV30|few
CAWSVGTQYF
TGTGCCTGGAGTGTAGGGACCCAGTACTTC
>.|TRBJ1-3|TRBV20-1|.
CSAGRGSQNTIYF
TGCAGTGCGGGGAGGGGGAGCCAAAACACCATATATTTT
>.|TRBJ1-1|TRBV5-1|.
CASSLRNAYNTEAFF
TGCGCCAGCAGCTTGAGGAACGCCTATAACACTGAAGCTTTCTTT
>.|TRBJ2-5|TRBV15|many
CATSPGGAYQETQYF
TGTGCCACCAGCCCCGGCGGGGCGTACCAAGAGACCCAGTACTTC
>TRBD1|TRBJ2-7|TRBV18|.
CASSPVSTGGLGEQYF
TGTGCCAGCTCACCTGTATCTACAGGGGGCTTGGGCGAGCAGTACTTC
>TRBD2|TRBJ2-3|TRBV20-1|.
CSARGKASGRSERYTQYF
TGCAGTGCTAGAGGAAAGGCTAGCGGGAGATCAGAGCGGTATACGCAGTATTTT
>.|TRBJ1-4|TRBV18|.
CASSPGQRGKLFF
TGTGCCAGCTCACCAGGACAGCGTGGAAAACTGTTTTTT
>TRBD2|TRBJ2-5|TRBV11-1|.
CASTSGRLAGGPQETQYF
TGTGCCAGCACCTCAGGGAGACTAGCGGGAGGACCACAAGAGACCCAGTACTTC
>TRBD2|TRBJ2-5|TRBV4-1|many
CASSQISLAGETQYF
TGCGCCAGCAGCCAAATAAGCCTAGCGGGAGAGACCCAGTACTTC
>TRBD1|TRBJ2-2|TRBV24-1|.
CATSDRLDRGRSGELFF
TGTGCCACCAGTGATCGATTAGACAGGGGTCGGTCCGGGGAGCTGTTTTTT
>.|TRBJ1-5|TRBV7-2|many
CASSLGRRAQHF
TGTGCCAGCAGCCTCGGGCGCCGGGCCCAGCATTTT
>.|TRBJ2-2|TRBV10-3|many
CAISDSTSPAGELFF
TGTGCCATCAGTGATTCCACCTCGCCCGCCGGGGAGCTGTTTTTT
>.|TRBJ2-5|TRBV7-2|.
CASCSTDSGGRETQYF
TGTGCCAGCTGCTCGACTGACTCGGGGGGCAGAGAGACCCAGTACTTC
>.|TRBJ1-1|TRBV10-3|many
CAIKGGDSPATEAFF
TGTGCCATCAAGGGCGGCGACTCCCCTGCCACTGAAGCTTTCTTT
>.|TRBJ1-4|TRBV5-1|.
CASSLDIRNEKLFF
TGCGCCAGCAGCTTGGACATCAGGAATGAAAAACTGTTTTTT
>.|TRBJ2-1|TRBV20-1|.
CFWFQALVFYNEQFF
TGCTTTTGGTTTCAGGCTCTCGTCTTTTACAATGAGCAGTTCTTC
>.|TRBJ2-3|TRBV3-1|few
CASSPGVITDTQYF
TGTGCCAGCAGCCCCGGAGTAATCACAGATACGCAGTATTTT
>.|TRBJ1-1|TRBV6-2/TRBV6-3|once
CASSMRKRNTEAFF
TGTGCCAGCAGCATGAGAAAGAGGAACACTGAAGCTTTCTTT
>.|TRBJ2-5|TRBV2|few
CASRLGTQETQYF
TGTGCCAGCAGGCTAGGGACCCAAGAGACCCAGTACTTC
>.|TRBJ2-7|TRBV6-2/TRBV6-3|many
CASRRRLVLWEQYF
TGTGCCAGCAGGCGAAGACTAGTGTTATGGGAGCAGTACTTC
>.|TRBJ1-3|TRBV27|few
CASRQGVSGNTIYF
TGTGCCAGCAGACAGGGCGTCTCTGGAAACACCATATATTTT
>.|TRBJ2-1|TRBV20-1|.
CSATVLGGGRANEQFF
TGCAGTGCCACCGTCCTTGGGGGCGGGAGAGCCAATGAGCAGTTCTTC
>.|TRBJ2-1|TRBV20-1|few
CSARKGVNEQFF
TGCAGTGCTAGGAAAGGGGTCAATGAGCAGTTCTTC
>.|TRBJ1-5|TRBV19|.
CASSIQWGSNQPQHF
TGTGCCAGTAGTATCCAATGGGGTAGCAATCAGCCCCAGCATTTT
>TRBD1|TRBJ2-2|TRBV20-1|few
CSAEQGKIFRELFF
TGCAGTGCTGAACAGGGGAAGATCTTCCGGGAGCTGTTTTTT
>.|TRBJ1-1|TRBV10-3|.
CAILDSRNTEAFF
TGTGCCATTCTGGACAGCAGGAACACTGAAGCTTTCTTT
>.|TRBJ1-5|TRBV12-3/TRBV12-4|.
CASSLGGRLSNQPQHF
TGTGCCAGCAGTTTAGGCGGGAGACTTAGCAATCAGCCCCAGCATTTT
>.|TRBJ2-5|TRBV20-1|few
CSARTWDNEYQETQYF
TGCAGTGCTAGAACCTGGGACAACGAGTACCAAGAGACCCAGTACTTC
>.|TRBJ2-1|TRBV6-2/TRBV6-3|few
CASSYWRLQGWGEQFF
TGTGCCAGCAGTTACTGGAGGCTTCAGGGGTGGGGAGAGCAGTTCTTC